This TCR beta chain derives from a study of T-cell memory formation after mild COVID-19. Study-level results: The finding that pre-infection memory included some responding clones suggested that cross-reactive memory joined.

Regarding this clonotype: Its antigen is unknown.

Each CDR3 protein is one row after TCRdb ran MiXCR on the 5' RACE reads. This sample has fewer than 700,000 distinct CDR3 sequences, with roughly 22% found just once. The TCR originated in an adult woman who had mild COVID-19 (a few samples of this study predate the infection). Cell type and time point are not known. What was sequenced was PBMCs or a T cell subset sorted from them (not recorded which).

The CDR3 DNA sequence: TGCAGCGTTGTTACGGGGATGAACACTGAAGCTTTCTTT. Its protein is CSVVTGMNTEAFF. The gene calls are TRBV29-1 and TRBJ1-1, with D uncertain. The germline V gene encodes CDR1 SQVTM and CDR2 ANQGSEA. CDR3 length equals 13 residues. Between the trimmed V and J ends, which lost 4 bases and 0 bases, there was a span of 9 bases.